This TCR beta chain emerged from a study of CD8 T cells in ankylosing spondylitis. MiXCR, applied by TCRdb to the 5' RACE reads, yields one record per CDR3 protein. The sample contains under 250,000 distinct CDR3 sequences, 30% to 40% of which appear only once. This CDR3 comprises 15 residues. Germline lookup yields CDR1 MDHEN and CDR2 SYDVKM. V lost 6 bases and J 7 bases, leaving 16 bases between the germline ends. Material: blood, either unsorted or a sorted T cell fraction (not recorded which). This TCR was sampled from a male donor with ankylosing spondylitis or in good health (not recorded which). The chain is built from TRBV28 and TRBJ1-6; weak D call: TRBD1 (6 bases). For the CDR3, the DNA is TGTGCCAGCAGGCCCCGACAGGCGATCAATTCACCCCTCCACTTT. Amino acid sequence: CASRPRQAINSPLHF.